The sequence of this T cell receptor (beta chain) was determined in a study of T cell responses to AZD1222 COVID-19 vaccine. The CDR3 has 14 residues. Germline values: CDR1 SEHNR, CDR2 FQNEAQ (reference sequence). V was pared by 5 bases and J by 4 bases, with 6 bases of the junction left unmatched. Overall study results and limits: Without day 14 samples, only post-peak T cell repertoires were studied. It should be noted that donors were predominantly white British and more often female, and clonal diversity was possibly underestimated. Following two doses of AZD1222, Spike-specific TCR breadth and depth rose.

Note on this clone: No antigen is known for it.

The method was immunoSEQ multiplex PCR; TCRdb's version includes in-frame clones alone and lacks a portion of them. The sample has 110,000 or so clones, approximately 88% seen once. This material consisted of peripheral blood, taken 28 days after the second AZD1222 dose. This chain links TRBV7-9 with TRBJ1-1; 8 positions match TRBD1. This TCR came from an adult who received the AZD1222 COVID-19 vaccine. The CDR3 DNA reads TGTGCCAGCAGCCGATCAGGGGGCGGCACTGAAGCTTTCTTT. This sequence encodes CASSRSGGGTEAFF. The full variable domain, with the rest looked up from reference TRBV7-9 and TRBJ1-1, is DTGVSQNPRHKITKRGQNVTFRCDPISEHNRLYWYRQTLGQGPEFLTYFQNEAQLEKSRLLSDRFSAERPKGSFSTLEIQRTEQGDSAMYLCASSRSGGGTEAFFGQGTRLTVV.